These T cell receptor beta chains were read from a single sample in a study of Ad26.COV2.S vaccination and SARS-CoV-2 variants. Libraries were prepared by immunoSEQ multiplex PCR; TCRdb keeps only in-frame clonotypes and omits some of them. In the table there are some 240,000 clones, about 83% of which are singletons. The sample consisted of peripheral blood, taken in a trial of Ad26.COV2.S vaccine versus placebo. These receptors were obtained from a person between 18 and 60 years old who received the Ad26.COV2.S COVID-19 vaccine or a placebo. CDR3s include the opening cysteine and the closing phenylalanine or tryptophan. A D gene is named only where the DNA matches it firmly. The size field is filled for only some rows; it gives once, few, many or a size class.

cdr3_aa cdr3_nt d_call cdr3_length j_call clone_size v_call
CASSTGSGANVLTF TGTGCCAGCAGTACGGGGTCTGGGGCCAACGTCCTGACTTTC . 14 TRBJ2-6 . TRBV6-5
CASSEDRDTEAFF TGTGCCAGCAGTGAGGACAGAGACACTGAAGCTTTCTTT . 13 TRBJ1-1 once TRBV6-1
CAWRDAGSPTGNTIYF TGTGCCTGGAGAGACGCAGGGTCCCCCACTGGAAACACCATATATTTT . 16 TRBJ1-3 . TRBV30
CASKLSGAIYGYTF TGTGCCAGCAAGCTTAGTGGGGCAATCTATGGCTACACCTTC . 14 TRBJ1-2 . TRBV5-4
CASSLSLFRESGANVLTF TGTGCCAGCAGCTTATCCCTCTTTCGGGAGTCTGGGGCCAACGTCCTGACTTTC . 18 TRBJ2-6 once TRBV7-9
CASSLGESQPQHF TGTGCCAGCAGCTTAGGGGAGAGTCAGCCCCAGCATTTT . 13 TRBJ1-5 . TRBV7-6
CASSRRLDEKLFF TGCGCCAGCAGCCGGAGACTGGATGAAAAACTGTTTTTT . 13 TRBJ1-4 . TRBV4-1
CAISTSQGSLSTDTQYF TGTGCCATCAGCACCTCCCAGGGGAGCCTCAGCACAGATACGCAGTATTTT . 17 TRBJ2-3 . TRBV10-3
CASNPGTNYNEQFF TGTGCCAGCAACCCCGGGACAAACTACAATGAGCAGTTCTTC . 14 TRBJ2-1 . TRBV9
CASSGTGHQPQHF TGTGCCAGCTCAGGCACAGGGCACCAGCCCCAGCATTTT . 13 TRBJ1-5 few TRBV2
CASSVGLAGGSPQYF TGTGCCAGCAGCGTAGGACTAGCGGGGGGGTCCCCCCAGTACTTC TRBD2 15 TRBJ2-5 . TRBV9
CASSLAGTGIASQYF TGTGCCAGCAGCTTAGCTGGGACAGGGATTGCGTCCCAGTACTTC TRBD1 15 TRBJ2-5 once TRBV7-6
CASSEWGGLNEQFF TGCGCCAGCAGTGAGTGGGGGGGCCTCAATGAGCAGTTCTTC . 14 TRBJ2-1 . TRBV10-1
CAISESGDRVRDGYTF TGTGCCATCAGTGAGTCAGGGGACAGGGTACGGGATGGCTACACCTTC TRBD1 16 TRBJ1-2 . TRBV10-3
CASSLENSDTQYF TGTGCCAGCAGCTTAGAGAACAGTGATACGCAGTATTTT . 13 TRBJ2-3 . TRBV7-9
CASSPDRGGFGQETQYF TGTGCCAGTAGTCCCGACAGGGGTGGGTTCGGCCAAGAGACCCAGTACTTC TRBD1 17 TRBJ2-5 . TRBV19
CATSDFIPDTQYF TGTGCCACCAGTGATTTCATACCAGATACGCAGTATTTT . 13 TRBJ2-3 . TRBV24-1
CASSFLAGDQETQYF TGCGCCAGCAGCTTTCTAGCGGGAGATCAGGAGACCCAGTACTTC TRBD2 15 TRBJ2-5 . TRBV5-1
CAWSGDNSYEQYF TGTGCCTGGAGTGGAGACAATTCCTACGAGCAGTACTTC . 13 TRBJ2-7 . TRBV30
CATSAPGLANNEQFF TGTGCCACCAGTGCTCCTGGACTAGCCAACAATGAGCAGTTCTTC TRBD2 15 TRBJ2-1 . TRBV24-1
CAWSVQRGWETQYF TGTGCCTGGAGTGTACAGCGGGGTTGGGAGACCCAGTACTTC TRBD2 14 TRBJ2-5 . TRBV30
CASSPWTRNYGYTF TGTGCCAGCAGCCCTTGGACAAGAAACTATGGCTACACCTTC . 14 TRBJ1-2 . TRBV7-9
CASSRDSPRGGELFF TGTGCCAGCAGCCGTGACAGCCCGAGGGGCGGGGAGCTGTTTTTT . 15 TRBJ2-2 . TRBV7-3
CASSQDRAGGPGEQFF TGCGCCAGCAGCCAAGATCGAGCGGGGGGGCCGGGTGAGCAGTTCTTC TRBD2 16 TRBJ2-1 . TRBV4-1
CATSRASAGANVLTF TGTGCCACCAGCAGAGCGAGCGCTGGGGCCAACGTCCTGACTTTC . 15 TRBJ2-6 . TRBV15
CASSQARRYGGRGYGYTF TGTGCCAGCAGCCAAGCTAGACGGTACGGGGGGCGGGGCTATGGCTACACCTTC . 18 TRBJ1-2 . TRBV3-1/TRBV3-2
CASSRRVLHEQYF TGTGCCAGCAGCCGGAGAGTTCTTCACGAGCAGTACTTC . 13 TRBJ2-7 . TRBV11-2
CASSGFGGYTF TGTGCCAGCAGCGGTTTTGGTGGCTACACCTTC . 11 TRBJ1-2 . TRBV6-2/TRBV6-3
CASSLVLETQYF TGTGCCAGCAGTTTAGTTCTAGAGACCCAGTACTTC . 12 TRBJ2-5 . TRBV12-3/TRBV12-4
CASSVAGAKETQYF TGTGCCAGCAGTGTAGCGGGGGCTAAAGAGACCCAGTACTTC TRBD2 14 TRBJ2-5 . TRBV6-2/TRBV6-3
CASSLERDRSYF TGTGCCAGCAGCTTAGAACGAGACCGATCTTACTTC . 12 TRBJ1-2 few TRBV11-2
CASSYWGEEETQYF TGTGCCAGCAGTTACTGGGGGGAGGAAGAGACCCAGTACTTC . 14 TRBJ2-5 once TRBV6-6
CASSQDPIAEAFF TGCGCCAGCAGCCAAGATCCGATCGCTGAAGCTTTCTTT . 13 TRBJ1-1 . TRBV4-1
CATSSFTGGRETQYF TGTGCCACCAGCTCTTTTACAGGGGGAAGGGAGACCCAGTACTTC TRBD1 15 TRBJ2-5 . TRBV24-1
CASSLEGGYNSPLHF TGTGCCAGCAGCTTAGAGGGCGGTTATAATTCACCCCTCCACTTT . 15 TRBJ1-6 . TRBV7-2
CASSPRQTMNTEAFF TGTGCCAGCAGTCCCCGACAGACCATGAACACTGAAGCTTTCTTT . 15 TRBJ1-1 . TRBV6-5
CASSSTLTSGHEQYF TGTGCCAGCAGCTCAACCTTGACTAGCGGCCACGAGCAGTACTTC TRBD2 15 TRBJ2-7 . TRBV7-2
CASSYPSADTEAFF TGTGCCAGCAGTTACCCTTCGGCAGACACTGAAGCTTTCTTT . 14 TRBJ1-1 . TRBV6-6